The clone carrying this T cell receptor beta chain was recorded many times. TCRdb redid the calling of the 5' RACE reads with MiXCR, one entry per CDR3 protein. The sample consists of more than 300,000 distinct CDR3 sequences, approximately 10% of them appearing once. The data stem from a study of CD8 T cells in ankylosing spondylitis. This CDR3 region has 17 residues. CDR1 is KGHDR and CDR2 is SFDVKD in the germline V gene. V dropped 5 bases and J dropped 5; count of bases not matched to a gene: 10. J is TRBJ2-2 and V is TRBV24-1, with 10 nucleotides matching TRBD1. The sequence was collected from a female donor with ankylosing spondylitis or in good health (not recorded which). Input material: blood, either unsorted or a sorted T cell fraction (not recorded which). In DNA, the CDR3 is TGTGCCACCAGTGGTCCTCGGACAGGGGGAGTGACCGGGGAGCTGTTTTTT. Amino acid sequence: CATSGPRTGGVTGELFF.